This T cell receptor (beta chain) was retrieved from a study of T cell changes during pregnancy in multiple sclerosis. This table comes from immunoSEQ multiplex PCR, and its TCRdb copy is limited to in-frame clones, with some not included. The sample contains fewer than 70,000 clones, around 92% of which appear only once. This clonotype was sampled from a female donor in good health, enrolled as a control in a pregnancy study. Sequencing used peripheral blood, obtained in the second trimester of pregnancy.

CDR3 residues: CAWRGERGGYNEQFF. The CDR3, as DNA: TGTGCCTGGAGGGGCGAGCGGGGGGGCTACAATGAGCAGTTCTTC. The genes are TRBV30 and TRBJ2-1; 10 bases align to TRBD2. V was pared by 3 bases and J by 3 bases, with 5 bases of the junction left unmatched. Germline CDR1 reads GTSNPN; CDR2 reads SVGIG (reference sequence). This CDR3 comprises 15 residues.